This TCR beta chain comes out of a study of cytomegalovirus exposure and HLA in healthy donors (dated 2017 in TCRdb). Concerning the study at large: In an earlier analysis of approximately 500 of the donors, 276 Gb of sequence data and some 120 million unique TCR beta sequences from about 179 million T cells were reported. An early release covering roughly 640 HLA-typed donors comprised about 320 gigabases of sequencing data and tens of millions of unique TCR sequences. Of the roughly 400 genotyped donors, 81% were placed in the genetic ancestry cluster associated with self-reported Caucasian donors. The study aimed to test whether signatures of past pathogen exposure could be identified by cataloging public T cell receptors. The study profiled the T cell repertoires of fewer than 850 subjects by immunosequencing and related them to cytomegalovirus serostatus. Along with the approximately 620-subject first cohort, a separate validation cohort of over a hundred different subjects was used. To predict cytomegalovirus infection status, the study brought together high-throughput TCR immunosequencing, statistical association of individual TCRs with disease status, and machine learning. In a later analysis, previously published TCR beta repertoires from 600 to 850 donors were re-analyzed and high-resolution HLA genotyping was added so that TCR occurrence patterns could be studied. In the later analysis, no new phenotypic data were used to find candidate immune exposures; instead, reliance was placed on TCR beta sequences and their occurrence across donors. To decide whether each TCR beta V gene segment behaved as functional or pseudogenic, an earlier analysis of some 580 of the donors relied on high-throughput TCR beta sequencing. Donor age, sex, ethnicity and CMV serostatus were collected together with the repertoire data. In a later genetic analysis, genome-wide SNP genotypes for about 55% of the roughly 700 donors were used, and that subset was treated as a discovery cohort. Every repertoire in the discovery cohort had been generated on one and the same sequencing platform. Class I and class II HLA loci were covered by the typing at four-digit resolution. Typing coverage varied by locus: about 629-640 donors for A, B, C, DRB1 and DQB1; roughly 520 for DQA1; about 570 for DPA1; approximately 470 for DPB1. Five DR-DQ haplotypes were treated as single units for association and clustering because of strong linkage in the cohort. Across some 400 genotyped donors of the cohort, an average of approximately 240,000 unique TCR beta nucleotide sequences per donor were sequenced, and roughly 17% of those sequences were non-productive. The investigation overall reported the following: Only TCR beta chains were sequenced in this cohort, and the absence of alpha or paired-chain data limited detectable features. The earlier analysis of nearly 600 of the donors excluded 15 to 20 rarely observed V segments, including chromosome 9 orphons, because counts were too low. In an earlier analysis of around 500 of the donors, most TCR beta V segments appeared in productive rearrangements about 87% or about 30% of the time, broadly matching IMGT annotations. The study listed approximately 160 TCR beta chains as associated with cytomegalovirus. A further reported finding was that TCR beta sequences accurately predicted the HLA-A and HLA-B alleles for most subjects in the first cohort. In a later genetic analysis, a missense DCLRE1C variant was associated with V-gene and J-gene trimming of TCR beta chains, and the association was replicated in an independent cohort. According to a later analysis, most CMV-associated TCR beta chains appeared to be HLA-restricted, and the HLA associations seemed to be driven largely by CMV exposure. A group of highly shared sequence variants was considered likely to be a technical artifact of the sequencing pipeline. According to a later genetic analysis, donors in an Asian-associated ancestry cluster had fewer N-insertions in productive TCRs than the approximately 670-donor mean. The classifier was reported to diagnose cytomegalovirus status with high specificity and sensitivity in both the original cohort and the validation cohort. A later analysis found that TCR association rates varied across HLA loci, with DRB1 alleles showing the most associated TCRs and HLA-C alleles the fewest. Because some donors lacked HLA typing at each locus, the association tests relied only on the typed subset. Immune exposure information for the cohort was limited to CMV serostatus. In vitro tests confirmed that a few of the cytomegalovirus-associated TCR beta chains recognize cytomegalovirus antigens. Some IMGT-functional V segments, including TRBV6-2 and TRBV6-3, could not be told apart with the 87-base-pair reads, so those segments were excluded. In a later analysis, 16,951 TCR beta sequences were associated with specific HLA alleles at a false discovery rate of 0.05. Sequencing depth was assumed to be roughly uniform across donors in the presence/absence analyses, though that assumption may not hold. According to the authors, the approach could potentially be generalized to other disease states and immunological phenotypes. While some public TCRs were present in many individuals, most TCR sequences turned up only very rarely across donors. A later analysis reported that several top co-occurrence clusters appeared linked to parvovirus B19, influenza, CMV and Epstein-Barr virus. Assigning TCR associations to individual alleles was difficult when HLA alleles, especially DR and DQ, strongly co-occurred. Linkage disequilibrium might explain the correlated functional status among segregating V segments, but an unknown experimental factor could not be excluded. In a later analysis, HLA-associated TCR beta chains showed more clonal expansion and lower generation probabilities than non-associated chains that were equally common.

Library preparation was by the immunoSEQ multiplex PCR assay. The multiplex PCR relied on a mix of 60 forward primers for TCR Vbeta segments and 13 reverse primers for TCR Jbeta segments. A multiplex PCR assay on genomic DNA amplified the CDR3 region of rearranged TCR beta genes. The amplified TCR beta libraries were sequenced on the Illumina HiSeq System as 87-base-pair reads. As for the authors' bioinformatics: A later analysis tallied tens of millions of unique TCR beta chains across the approximately 670 repertoires, and some 10 million of those chains were shared by two or more donors. Raw reads were error-corrected and collapsed into unique sequences with a nearest-neighbor algorithm that merged closely related sequences to remove PCR and sequencing errors. V, D and J gene segments were assigned by aligning CDR3 sequences to IMGT reference sequences. For a sequence to be retained, a match of at least six nucleotides to both a V gene segment and a J gene segment was required. Rearrangements were classified as productive when the CDR3 lacked stop codons and remained in frame with V and J, and all other rearrangements were classified as non-productive. Following IMGT convention, CDR3 was defined as the stretch from the second conserved V-encoded cysteine to the conserved J-encoded phenylalanine. Sequences without an unambiguous match to a single V gene segment were excluded from the earlier analysis of approximately 560 of the donors. An earlier analysis of about 600 of the donors called V segments functional above 56.7% productive rearrangements and segregating when the between-donor standard deviation exceeded 5%. A statistical classification framework was built for diagnosing cytomegalovirus status from the catalog of TCR beta chain sequences. V and J gene assignment, in a later analysis, came from comparing TCR nucleotide sequences with IMGT/GENE-DB human TR gene sequences. Using the TCRdist pipeline, a later analysis assigned CDR3 sequences along with most-parsimonious VDJ recombination scenarios. In a later analysis, each TCR beta chain was defined by its CDR3 amino acid sequence together with its V-gene family, and reads without a unique V-gene family were excluded. To address suspected cross-contamination and a sequencing artifact, a later analysis removed 592 highly shared, low-generation-probability nucleotide sequences. A later analysis calculated a clonal expansion index for each public chain from normalized within-repertoire ranks of inferred template counts. In a later analysis, generation probabilities were computed with a VDJ recombination model fitted to out-of-frame rearrangements, and the resulting probabilities were checked against IGoR. Hypergeometric tests were used in a later analysis to score TCR-TCR, TCR-HLA and TCR-CMV co-occurrence, with a repertoire-size bias correction applied to the TCR pairs. To estimate false discovery rates, a later analysis permuted the HLA or CMV assignments 20 times. In a later analysis, co-occurring TCRs were grouped using DBSCAN, with TCRdist sequence similarity added in when clustering inside HLA-allele-positive subsets. Co-occurrence clustering excluded repertoires with fewer than 30,000 or more than 120,000 public chains, plus five with anomalous nucleotide sharing. TCRdb re-hosts the immuneACCESS table, in-frame sequences only. Its copies lack some clones; in the studies checked, an unresolved V gene accounts for under half of them, and the cause for the rest is not known. For V, J and clone size, that table is used; D and trimming come from the DNA. The sample table records roughly 160,000 clones; 60% to 80% of these occur just once. Around 8.3% of the sample lies in the top ten.

The cohort comprised more than 550 healthy bone marrow donors. At the time of sampling, every cohort member was nominally healthy, though immune exposures that went unrecorded were likely present. The donor tested CMV seropositive, placing the donor among the 310 or so seropositive members of the cohort. A peripheral blood sample was collected from each donor, and TCR beta sequencing was performed on peripheral blood mononuclear cells. Genomic DNA extraction from the blood cell samples was performed with the Qiagen DNeasy Blood Extraction Kit. Note on this clone: No cognate antigen has been identified for it. No much larger clone is present one base from it, and per-base qualities are unavailable.

The germline V end is reduced by 5 bases and the J end by 2 bases; junction bases left unmatched: 7. CDR1 and CDR2 are read off the germline V gene (reference sequence) as MNHNY and SVGAGI. Its CDR3 holds 15 amino acids, cysteine through phenylalanine. Just CDR3 DNA is preserved here, 45 bases in frame from base 1. Specimen: PBMCs. The receptor was isolated from a woman aged 35 to 49 in good health and CMV-seropositive. This receptor chain uses TRBV6-6 and TRBJ2-3; TRBD1 lines up with 7 middle nucleotides. The DNA sequence reads TGTGCCAGCAGTCAAGACAGGGTCTACACAGATACGCAGTATTTT. This yields the protein CASSQDRVYTDTQYF.